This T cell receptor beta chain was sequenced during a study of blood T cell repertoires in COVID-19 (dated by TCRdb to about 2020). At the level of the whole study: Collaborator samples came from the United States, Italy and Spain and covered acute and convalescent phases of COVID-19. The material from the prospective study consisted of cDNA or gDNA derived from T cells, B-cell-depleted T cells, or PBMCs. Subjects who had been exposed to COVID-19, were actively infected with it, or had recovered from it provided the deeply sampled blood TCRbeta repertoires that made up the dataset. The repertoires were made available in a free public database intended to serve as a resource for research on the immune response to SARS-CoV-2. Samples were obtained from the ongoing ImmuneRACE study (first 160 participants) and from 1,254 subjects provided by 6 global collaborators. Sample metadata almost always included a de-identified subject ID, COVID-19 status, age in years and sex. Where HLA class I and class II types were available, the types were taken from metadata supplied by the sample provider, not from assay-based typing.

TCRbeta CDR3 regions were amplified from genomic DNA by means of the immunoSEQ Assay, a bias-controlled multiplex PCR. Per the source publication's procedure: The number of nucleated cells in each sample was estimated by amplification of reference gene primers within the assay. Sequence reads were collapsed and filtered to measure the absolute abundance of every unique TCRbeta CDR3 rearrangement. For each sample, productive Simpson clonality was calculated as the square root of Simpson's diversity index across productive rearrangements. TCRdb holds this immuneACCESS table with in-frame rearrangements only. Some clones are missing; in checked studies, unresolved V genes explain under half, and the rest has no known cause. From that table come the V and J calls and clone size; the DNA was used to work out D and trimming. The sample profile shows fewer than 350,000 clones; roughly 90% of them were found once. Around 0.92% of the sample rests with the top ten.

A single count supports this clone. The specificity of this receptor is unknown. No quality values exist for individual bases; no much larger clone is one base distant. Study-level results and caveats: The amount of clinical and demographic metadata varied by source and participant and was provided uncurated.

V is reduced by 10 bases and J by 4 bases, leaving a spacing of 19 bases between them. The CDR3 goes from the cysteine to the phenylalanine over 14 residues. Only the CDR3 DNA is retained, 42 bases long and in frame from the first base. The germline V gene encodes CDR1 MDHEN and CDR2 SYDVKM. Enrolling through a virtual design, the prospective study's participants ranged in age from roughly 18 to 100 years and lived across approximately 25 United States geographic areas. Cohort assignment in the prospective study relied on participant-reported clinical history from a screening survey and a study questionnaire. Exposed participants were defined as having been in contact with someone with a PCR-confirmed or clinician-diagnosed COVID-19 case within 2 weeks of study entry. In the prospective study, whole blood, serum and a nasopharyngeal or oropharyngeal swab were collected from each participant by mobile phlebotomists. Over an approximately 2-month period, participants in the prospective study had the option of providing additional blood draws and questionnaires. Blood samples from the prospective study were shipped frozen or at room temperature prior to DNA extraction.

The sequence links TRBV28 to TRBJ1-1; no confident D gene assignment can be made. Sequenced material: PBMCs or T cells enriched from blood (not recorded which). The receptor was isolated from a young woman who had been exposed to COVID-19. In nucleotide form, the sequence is TGTGCCACCCTTTTGTCGGGCGGAGGCACTGAAGCTTTCTTT. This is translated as CATLLSGGGTEAFF.